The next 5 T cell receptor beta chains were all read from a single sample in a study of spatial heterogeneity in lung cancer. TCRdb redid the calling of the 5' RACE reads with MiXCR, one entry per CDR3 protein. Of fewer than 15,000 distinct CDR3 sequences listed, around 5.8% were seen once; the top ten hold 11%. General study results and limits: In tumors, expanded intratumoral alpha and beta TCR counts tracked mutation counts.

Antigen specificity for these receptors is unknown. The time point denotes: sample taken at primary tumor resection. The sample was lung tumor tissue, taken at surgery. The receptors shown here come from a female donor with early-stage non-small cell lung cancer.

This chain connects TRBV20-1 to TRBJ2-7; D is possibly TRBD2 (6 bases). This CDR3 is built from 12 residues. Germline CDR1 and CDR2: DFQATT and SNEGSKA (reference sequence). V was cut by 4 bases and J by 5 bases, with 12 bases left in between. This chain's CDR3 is CSATASGDEQYF. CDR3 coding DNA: TGCAGTGCTACCGCCTCGGGGGACGAGCAGTACTTC.

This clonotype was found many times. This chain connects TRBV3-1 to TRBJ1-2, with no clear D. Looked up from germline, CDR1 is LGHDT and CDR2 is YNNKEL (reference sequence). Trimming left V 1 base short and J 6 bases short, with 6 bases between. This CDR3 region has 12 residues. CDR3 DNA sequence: TGTGCCAGCAGCCAAGCGTACCATGGCTACACCTTC. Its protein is CASSQAYHGYTF.

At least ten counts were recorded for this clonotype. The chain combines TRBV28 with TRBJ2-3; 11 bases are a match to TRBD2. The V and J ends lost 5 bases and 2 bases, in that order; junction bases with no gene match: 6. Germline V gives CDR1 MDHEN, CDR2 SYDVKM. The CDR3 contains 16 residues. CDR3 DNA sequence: TGTGCCAGCAGTCTAGCGGGGGGCAGGAACACAGATACGCAGTATTTT. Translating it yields CASSLAGGRNTDTQYF.

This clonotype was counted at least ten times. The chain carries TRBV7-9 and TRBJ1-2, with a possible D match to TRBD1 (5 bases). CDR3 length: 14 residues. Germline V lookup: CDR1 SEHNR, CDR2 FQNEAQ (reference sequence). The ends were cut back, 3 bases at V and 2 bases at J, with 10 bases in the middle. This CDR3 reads CASSLPGPNYGYTF. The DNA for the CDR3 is TGTGCCAGCAGCTTGCCGGGACCGAACTATGGCTACACCTTC.

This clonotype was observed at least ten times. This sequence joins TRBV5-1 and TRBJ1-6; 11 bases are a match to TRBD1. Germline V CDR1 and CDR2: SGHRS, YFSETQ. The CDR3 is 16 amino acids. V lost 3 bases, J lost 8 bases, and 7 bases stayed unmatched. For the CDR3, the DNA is TGCGCCAGCAGCTCCCCGGACAGGGGGCCATATTCACCCCTCCACTTT. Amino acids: CASSSPDRGPYSPLHF.